A selection of T cell receptor beta chains follows, all from one sample in a study of T cell responses to AZD1222 COVID-19 vaccine. The table came from immunoSEQ multiplex PCR; TCRdb's copy has only in-frame clones and leaves some out. The sample holds approximately 180,000 clones, about 92% seen once. This sample comprised peripheral blood, obtained on day 0 of AZD1222 vaccination. The receptors here all came from an adult in good health. Both conserved end residues are part of each CDR3. The D gene is left open where the match is weak. Only part of the rows carry a size: once, few, many, or a class if the clone is expanded.

>.|TRBJ2-5|.|TRBV5-1
TGCGCCAGCAGCTTCGGGGAGACCCAGTACTTC
CASSFGETQYF
>few|TRBJ1-3|.|TRBV7-9
TGTGCCAGCAGCTCCCAGGGCTCTGGAAACACCATATATTTT
CASSSQGSGNTIYF
>.|TRBJ2-2|TRBD2|TRBV7-2
TGTGCCAGCAGCTTTCGACTAGCGGGAACGAACACCGGGGAGCTGTTTTTT
CASSFRLAGTNTGELFF
>.|TRBJ1-5|.|TRBV4-1
TGCGCCAGCAGCCAAGGAGCAGGGCCTTATCAGCCCCAGCATTTT
CASSQGAGPYQPQHF
>once|TRBJ2-1|TRBD2|TRBV29-1
TGCAGCGTTGATGGGACTAGCGCCCTCTCCTACAATGAGCAGTTCTTC
CSVDGTSALSYNEQFF
>.|TRBJ1-1|.|TRBV27
TGTGCCAGCAGCCCCATCGGGGGTCTGAACACTGAAGCTTTCTTT
CASSPIGGLNTEAFF
>.|TRBJ2-4|TRBD1|TRBV2
TGTGCCAGCAGTGTGGACAGGGGGCTAAGCATTCAGTACTTC
CASSVDRGLSIQYF
>.|TRBJ1-3|TRBD1|TRBV18
TGTGCCAGCTCACCACGGACCTCCGGGACAGGCGTCTCTGGAAACACCATATATTTT
CASSPRTSGTGVSGNTIYF
>.|TRBJ2-5|.|TRBV18
TGTGCCAGCTCACCGGACCGGGCCGTTACGGAGACCCAGTACTTC
CASSPDRAVTETQYF
>.|TRBJ2-7|TRBD1|TRBV3-1/TRBV3-2
TGTGCCAGCAGCCCCCGGTCCCGGGACAGGGGGGTATGGAACGAGCAGTACTTC
CASSPRSRDRGVWNEQYF
>.|TRBJ2-2|TRBD2|TRBV18
TGTGCCAGCTCACCACGAACGGGGGGGAGAACCGGGGAGCTGTTTTTT
CASSPRTGGRTGELFF
>once|TRBJ1-3|.|TRBV5-6
TGTGCCAGCAGCTTGATATTTGGAAACACCATATATTTT
CASSLIFGNTIYF
>.|TRBJ1-2|TRBD1|TRBV28
TGTGCCAGCAGTCCGGGACAGTTGGTCTATGGCTACACCTTC
CASSPGQLVYGYTF
>.|TRBJ1-4|TRBD1|TRBV2
TGTGCCAGCAGAAACCGGGACAGGGGAGAAAAACTGTTTTTT
CASRNRDRGEKLFF
>.|TRBJ2-5|TRBD1|TRBV9
TGTGCCAGCAGCCCTTGGGACAGCGGAGAGACCCAGTACTTC
CASSPWDSGETQYF
>.|TRBJ2-7|.|TRBV11-1
TGTGCCAGCAGCTTCTATGCAGACCTTGAGCAGTACTTC
CASSFYADLEQYF